The 4 T cell receptor beta chains given below trace back to one sample, sequenced in a study of blood T cell repertoires in COVID-19. Assay used: immunoSEQ multiplex PCR; TCRdb lists only in-frame clones, some missing. This table holds 100,000 or so clones, about 76% found once. The sequenced sample was peripheral blood. These receptors all stem from a woman in her 70s with acute or convalescent COVID-19.

Notes on this clone: It differs at one base from a far larger clone, so likely a read error. This chain uses TRBV11-3 with TRBJ1-1, with no clear D. Trimming removed 1 base at V and 1 base at J, with 4 bases between. The CDR3 extends over 13 amino acids. Germline assignment: CDR1 SGHNT and CDR2 YENEEA. The CDR3 DNA reads as TGTGCCAGCAGCTTAGGGCCGAACACTGAAGCTTTCTTT. Its translation is CASSLGPNTEAFF. The whole variable domain, filled in from reference TRBV11-3 and TRBJ1-1, reads EAGVVQSPRYKIIEKKQPVAFWCNPISGHNTLYWYLQNLGQGPELLIRYENEEAVDDSQLPKDRFSAERLKGVDSTLKIQPAELGDSAVYLCASSLGPNTEAFFGQGTRLTVV.

This clone was observed a handful of times. The chain recombines TRBV6-5 with TRBJ1-3; D gene ambiguous. The CDR3 is made up of 16 amino acids. The germline V gene encodes CDR1 MNHEY and CDR2 SVGAGI. Trimming pared 2 bases from V and 2 bases from J, leaving 13 bases between. The chain's CDR3 is CASSYDGFGTGNTIYF. CDR3 DNA: TGTGCCAGCAGTTACGACGGGTTTGGCACTGGAAACACCATATATTTT.

This chain joins TRBV19 and TRBJ1-2; unclear D gene. The CDR3 extends over 14 amino acids. With 4 bases removed from V and 5 bases from J, the gap between germline ends came to 14 bases. The germline CDR1 and CDR2 sequences are LNHDA and SQIVND (reference sequence). CDR3 loop: CASSTSSGIYGYTF. The CDR3 DNA reads as TGTGCCAGTAGTACCTCTTCGGGGATTTATGGCTACACCTTC.

The chain recombines TRBV7-2 with TRBJ2-2, with TRBD2 as a possible D gene (6 bases). There are 14 residues in the CDR3. The V and J ends lost 3 bases and 4 bases respectively, with 9 bases between them. The germline V gene has CDR1 SGHTA and CDR2 FQGNSA. DNA of the CDR3: TGTGCCAGCAGCTTCTTGCGGGGCACCGGGGAGCTGTTTTTT. This sequence encodes CASSFLRGTGELFF.